Listed here are 28 T cell receptor beta chains from one sample, sequenced in a study of regulatory T cells in long-lasting Graves disease. Arm-PCR of CDR3 regions and iRepertoire HTBI primers were used to build TCR beta libraries. MiXCR, applied by TCRdb to the multiplex PCR reads, yields one record per CDR3 protein. This sample has fewer than 450,000 distinct CDR3 sequences, with around 24% found just once. The time point here: persistent/refractory GD, antithyroid drugs over 5 years with positive TRAb. Preparation of the TCR library used RNA extracted from PBMCs. The sequenced sample was peripheral blood mononuclear cells (PBMCs), obtained when the disease was refractory, from a patient treated with antithyroid drugs. These receptors came from a female donor with Graves disease.

CDR3 DNA sequence: TGTGCCAGCAGCTTTAGGCGGACCTCTGGGGCCAACGTCCTGACTTTC. Translation: CASSFRRTSGANVLTF. V usage is TRBV7-9 and J usage is TRBJ2-6; D ambiguous. V lost 3 bases and J lost 0, with 9 bases in between. The length of the CDR3 is 16 residues. Germline CDR1 reads SEHNR; CDR2 reads FQNEAQ (reference sequence).

This clonotype was counted between two and nine times. The chain recombines TRBV19 with TRBJ1-1; D call uncertain. Germline V gene sequence: CDR1 LNHDA, CDR2 SQIVND (reference sequence). There are 13 residues in the CDR3. V was clipped by 7 bases and J by 8 bases, with 17 bases between them. This CDR3 is CASTRRSFEEAFF. DNA for the CDR3: TGTGCCAGTACCAGGCGGAGTTTTGAAGAAGCTTTCTTT.

The chain combines TRBV3-1 with TRBJ2-7, with 9 bases that match TRBD2. There are 15 residues in the CDR3. From germline, CDR1 is LGHDT and CDR2 YNNKEL (reference sequence). J gave up 6 bases and V 2 bases, and 8 bases lay outside the gene matches. CDR3 in DNA: TGTGCCAGCAGCCAAATTGGCGGGAGGGCCTTCGAGCAGTACTTC. It specifies CASSQIGGRAFEQYF.

This clonotype has a count of ten or more. V gene TRBV6-1 combines with J gene TRBJ2-7, with D possibly TRBD2 on 7 matching bases. The germline V gene has CDR1 MNHNS and CDR2 SASEGT. The length of the CDR3 is 14 residues. Trimming removed 10 bases at V and 4 bases at J, with 20 bases between. Here the CDR3 DNA reads TGTGCCACCTCCAGTCCGGGGGGCGGGTACGAGCAGTACTTC. Encoded protein: CATSSPGGGYEQYF.

The table lists this clonotype with many counts. This sequence joins TRBV7-3 and TRBJ2-1; D is ambiguous. The length of the CDR3 is 13 residues. Per germline, CDR1 SGHTA and CDR2 FQGTGA. Trimming stripped 3 bases from V and 5 bases from J, with 8 bases between. The CDR3 here is CASSLESDNEQFF. The CDR3 DNA sequence: TGTGCCAGCAGCTTGGAAAGCGACAATGAGCAGTTCTTC.

In its sample, this clonotype was seen many times. The chain carries TRBV11-2 and TRBJ2-4; D uncertain. CDR3 length: 18 residues. In germline, CDR1 is SGHAT, CDR2 FQNNGV. Trimming stripped 5 bases from V and 2 bases from J, with 22 bases between. The CDR3 coding sequence is TGTGCCAGCAGCCCCCTTAGGACGCGAGGAAGTACCAAAAACATTCAGTACTTC. It yields the protein CASSPLRTRGSTKNIQYF.

This clonotype was detected ten times or more. The chain employs TRBV7-2 and TRBJ1-5; D not certain. This CDR3 is built from 13 residues. V dropped 1 base and J dropped 3 bases, with 4 bases sitting between them. CDR1 is SGHTA, CDR2 FQGNSA, per germline. CDR3 bases: TGTGCCAGCAGCTTAGAGGACAATCAGCCCCAGCATTTT. Translating gives CASSLEDNQPQHF.

The chain's CDR3 is CASSLSGYNSPLHF. As DNA, the CDR3 is TGTGCCAGCAGCTTGAGCGGATATAATTCACCCCTCCACTTT. The chain uses TRBV2 and TRBJ1-6; D uncertain. V lost 6 bases, J lost 4 bases, and 10 bases lay in between. The CDR3 covers 14 residues. Germline V gene data show CDR1 as SNHLY and CDR2 as FYNNEI.

Regarding this clonotype: At one end, the junction sequence differs from germline, possibly due to a read error. The rearrangement uses TRBV28 and TRBJ2-5, with D perhaps given as TRBD1 or TRBD2 (5 bases each). Germline CDR1 is MDHEN and CDR2 is SYDVKM. This CDR3 spans 13 amino acids. CDR3 DNA sequence: TGTGCCAGCAGCCCCGGCGGCCCCGGGACCCAGCACTTC. Amino acids: CASSPGGPGTQHF.

The chain is built from TRBV7-8 and TRBJ1-5; no reliable D call. The germline V gene has CDR1 SGHVS and CDR2 FQNEAQ. V was trimmed by 0 bases and J by 3 bases, leaving 9 bases between them. The CDR3 spans 15 residues. This CDR3 reads CASSLAGQNNQPQHF. The CDR3 DNA is TGTGCCAGCAGCTTAGCAGGGCAGAACAATCAGCCCCAGCATTTT.

This clonotype appeared a few times. This sequence joins TRBV7-9 and TRBJ2-7, with 9 bases aligning to TRBD2. Germline CDR1 and CDR2: SEHNR and FQNEAQ (reference sequence). This CDR3 comprises 14 residues. Unmatched junction bases numbered 11, after V lost 8 bases and J lost 6 bases. This chain's CDR3 is CASRRLAGASEQYF. Here the CDR3 DNA reads TGTGCCAGCCGTAGATTAGCGGGAGCCTCCGAGCAGTACTTC.

The rearrangement links TRBV3-1 to TRBJ2-2, with 12 bases fitting TRBD2. V shed 1 base, J shed 5 bases, and the junction held 5 bases outside the gene matches. This CDR3 is built from 17 residues. The germline gives CDR1 LGHDT, CDR2 YNNKEL (reference sequence). CDR3 sequence: CASSQGLAGGRTGELFF. Here the CDR3 DNA reads TGTGCCAGCAGCCAAGGGCTAGCGGGAGGGCGGACCGGGGAGCTGTTTTTT.

This chain links TRBV3-2 with TRBJ1-5; the D segment call TRBD1 is taken from the table without a DNA check. TRBV3-2 is a listed pseudogene. This CDR3 region has 18 residues. This CDR3 is CASSQEDGEGTGYQPQHF. The CDR3, as DNA: TGTGCCAGCAGCCAAGAAGATGGCGAGGGGACAGGGTATCAGCCCCAGCATTTT.

On this clonotype itself: One end of the junction fails to match germline, which may point to a read error. The chain recombines TRBV2 with TRBJ2-5; 8 bases match TRBD1. Germline V lookup: CDR1 SNHLY, CDR2 FYNNEI. This CDR3 region has 14 residues. The chain's CDR3 is CVSRPGGAGETQYF. CDR3 sequence (DNA): TGTGTCAGCAGACCAGGGGGCGCCGGAGAGACCCAGTACTTC.

In its sample, this clonotype was seen a few times. This chain uses TRBV3-1 with TRBJ2-7; 12 nucleotides agree with TRBD2. The V gene's germline CDR1 is LGHDT and CDR2 YNNKEL (reference sequence). The junction had 10 bases not matched to a gene; V was cut back by 1 base and J by 6 bases. CDR3 size: 17 residues. CDR3 residues: CASSQGSQLAGGGEQYF. The CDR3 coding sequence is TGTGCCAGCAGCCAAGGGTCGCAACTAGCGGGAGGCGGCGAGCAGTACTTC.

V is TRBV7-2 and J is TRBJ2-7; the D is unclear. The CDR3 loop spans 15 amino acids. Trimming stripped 5 bases from V and 0 bases from J, with 14 bases between. CDR1 and CDR2 from the germline V gene are SGHTA and FQGNSA. CDR3 DNA: TGTGCCAGCAGCCCCCTAGGGCCAAGCTCCTACGAGCAGTACTTC. It yields the protein CASSPLGPSSYEQYF.

Only a few counts were recorded for this clonotype. V usage is TRBV28 and J usage is TRBJ2-1; no clear D. The CDR3 runs 13 residues. V dropped 3 bases and J dropped 4 bases, with 7 bases sitting between them. Germline V gene sequence: CDR1 MDHEN, CDR2 SYDVKM. CDR3 sequence (DNA): TGTGCCAGCAGTTTGGGGTCGTACAATGAGCAGTTCTTC. As protein: CASSLGSYNEQFF.

Worth noting for this clonotype: One base away lies a much larger clone, so this may be a sequencing read error. V usage is TRBV28 and J usage is TRBJ1-2, with a possible D match to TRBD1 (5 bases). This CDR3 spans 14 amino acids. CDR1 is MDHEN, CDR2 SYDVKM, per germline. Trimming removed 5 bases at V and 6 bases at J, with 16 bases between. CDR3 sequence: CASSDLRQHHGYTF. CDR3 in DNA: TGTGCCAGCAGTGATTTGAGACAGCACCATGGCTACACCTTC.

This clonotype has ten or more counts. The rearrangement links TRBV25-1 to TRBJ2-5; TRBD2 agrees at 14 bases. Trimming took 8 bases from V and 5 from J; bases not matched to a gene: 4. Germline V gene data show CDR1 as MGHDK and CDR2 as SYGVNS. The CDR3 runs 14 residues. The CDR3 is CASAGLAGDETQYF. In DNA form, the CDR3 reads TGTGCCAGCGCGGGACTAGCGGGAGACGAGACCCAGTACTTC.

This clonotype showed up just a few times. The chain recombines TRBV6-1 with TRBJ2-3; TRBD2 matches 9 bases. V was clipped by 4 bases and J by 0 bases; unmatched bases: 2. CDR1 is MNHNS, CDR2 SASEGT, per germline. The CDR3 is made up of 15 amino acids. CDR3 amino acids: CASSGLADSTDTQYF. CDR3 in DNA: TGTGCCAGCAGTGGACTAGCGGATAGCACAGATACGCAGTATTTT.

This clonotype was recorded many times. The chain couples TRBV20-1 to TRBJ2-7, with 8 bases fitting TRBD2. Germline trimming cut 5 bases from V and 5 bases from J; bases unmatched to any gene: 8. The CDR3 covers 13 residues. CDR1 and CDR2 (germline): DFQATT, SNEGSKA (reference sequence). In nucleotides, the CDR3 is TGCAGTGCTCGTTATAGCGGGACCGACGAGCAGTACTTC. It encodes CSARYSGTDEQYF.

With respect to this clonotype: A much more abundant neighbour one base away suggests this may be a read error. Because the CDR3 is missing its conserved closing phenylalanine or tryptophan, this is likely a read error. The gene calls are TRBV10-3 and TRBJ1-2; TRBD1 matches 8 bases. The CDR3 is made up of 16 amino acids. The germline gives CDR1 ENHRY, CDR2 SYGVKD. Germline trimming cut 4 bases from V and 6 bases from J; bases unmatched to any gene: 13. In nucleotides, the CDR3 is TGTGCCATCAGTGGGACTCGAGACAGGGGCGAGGATGGCTACACCCTC. Encoded protein: CAISGTRDRGEDGYTL.

This clonotype was observed many times. The genes are TRBV11-2 and TRBJ1-2, with 10 bases that match TRBD1. The CDR3 is made up of 15 amino acids. CDR1 and CDR2 (germline): SGHAT, FQNNGV. The trim removed 5 bases at V and 4 bases at J, leaving 7 bases unmatched. The CDR3: CASSPGTGETYGYTF. The CDR3 coding sequence is TGTGCCAGCAGCCCGGGGACAGGGGAGACCTATGGCTACACCTTC.

The chain employs TRBV2 and TRBJ1-5, with D perhaps matching TRBD1 (5 bases). Germline-derived CDR1 and CDR2 are SNHLY and FYNNEI. The CDR3 is 15 residues long. Trimming removed 7 bases at V and 0 bases at J, with 13 bases between. CDR3: CASNNGDSSNQPQHF. DNA of the CDR3: TGTGCCAGCAATAATGGAGACAGTAGCAATCAGCCCCAGCATTTT.

This clonotype occurred a few times. This rearrangement joins TRBV20-1 to TRBJ2-7, with 7 bases that match TRBD2. CDR1 DFQATT and CDR2 SNEGSKA come from the germline V gene (reference sequence). Trimming took 1 base from V and 2 from J; bases not matched to a gene: 8. This CDR3 is built from 15 residues. The CDR3 loop reads CSARASSGYTYEQYF. CDR3 nucleotide sequence: TGCAGTGCTAGAGCATCTAGCGGATACACCTACGAGCAGTACTTC.

The chain has TRBV5-5 and TRBJ2-2; 14 bases agree with TRBD2. Per germline, CDR1 SGHKS and CDR2 YYEKEE (reference sequence). V shed 2 bases, J shed 6 bases, and the junction held 3 bases outside the gene matches. There are 16 residues in the CDR3. In DNA, the CDR3 is TGTGCCAGCAGCTTCGGGACTAGCGGGAGTCCCGGGGAGCTGTTTTTT. This encodes CASSFGTSGSPGELFF.

This clonotype was counted a few times. This sequence joins TRBV29-1 and TRBJ1-1; 10 bases fit TRBD1. V was pared by 4 bases and J by 4 bases, with 3 bases of the junction left unmatched. Germline-derived CDR1 and CDR2 are SQVTM and ANQGSEA. The CDR3 is 13 residues long. This CDR3 is CSVVRTGGTEAFF. The CDR3 bases are TGCAGCGTTGTCCGGACAGGGGGCACTGAAGCTTTCTTT.

This clonotype was observed many times. The J gene is TRBJ2-7, the V gene TRBV28; TRBD1 might be the D (6 bases). The CDR3 spans 15 residues. Germline V gene lookup returns CDR1 MDHEN and CDR2 SYDVKM. V was pared by 6 bases and J by 0 bases, with 15 bases between. CDR3 in amino acids: CASRPGQRSSYEQYF. The CDR3 DNA reads TGTGCCAGCAGACCTGGACAGAGGAGCTCCTACGAGCAGTACTTC. Using reference TRBV28 and TRBJ2-7 for the parts outside the CDR3, the full variable domain is DVKVTQSSRYLVKRTGEKVFLECVQDMDHENMFWYRQDPGLGLRLIYFSYDVKMKEKGDIPEGYSVSREKKERFSLILESASTNQTSMYLCASRPGQRSSYEQYFGPGTRLTVT.